A selection of T cell receptor beta chains follows, all from one sample in a study of blood T cell repertoires in COVID-19. TCRdb's copy holds only in-frame clones and misses some; the assay was immunoSEQ multiplex PCR. Of some 75,000 clones in the sample, approximately 90% were seen once. The sequencing sample was made of peripheral blood. The receptor source for this set is a man aged 60-69 years with acute or convalescent COVID-19. The CDR3 runs from the conserved cysteine through the conserved F or W. The D gene is left open where the match is weak. The listing skips clone size in some rows; elsewhere it reads once, few, many or a size class.

j_call d_call v_call cdr3_length clone_size cdr3_nt cdr3_aa
TRBJ2-5 NA TRBV24-1 14 once TGTGCCACCAGTGATTTTAAGGGGAAAGAGACCCAGTACTTC CATSDFKGKETQYF
TRBJ2-7 TRBD1 TRBV9 14 NA TGTGCCAGCAGCGTGACAGGGGGCCTAGGGGAGCAGTACTTC CASSVTGGLGEQYF
TRBJ2-2 TRBD2 TRBV11-2 12 once TGTGCCAGCAGCCTAGCGGTCGGGGAGCTGTTTTTT CASSLAVGELFF
TRBJ1-2 NA TRBV19 18 NA TGTGCCAGTAGGATACTCGGACAGAAGGCCCTAGGGAGCTATGGCTACACCTTC CASRILGQKALGSYGYTF
TRBJ2-3 TRBD1 TRBV5-1 15 NA TGCGCCAGCAGCCTGACAGGGGTTAGTACAGATACGCAGTATTTT CASSLTGVSTDTQYF
TRBJ2-5 NA TRBV5-1 14 NA TGCGCCAGCAGCTTGCCAGGGGACGGGGAGACCCAGTACTTC CASSLPGDGETQYF
TRBJ2-7 TRBD2 TRBV5-5 18 NA TGTGCCAGCAGCCACCCGGGACTAGCGGGCAGGGGTTCCTACGAGCAGTACTTC CASSHPGLAGRGSYEQYF
TRBJ1-1 TRBD1 TRBV11-2 14 NA TGTGCCAGCAGCTGGAGACAGGGAGCGGCTGAAGCTTTCTTT CASSWRQGAAEAFF
TRBJ1-2 TRBD1 TRBV6-1 14 NA TGTGCCAGCAGTGAAGGGACAGGGAATTATGGCTACACCTTC CASSEGTGNYGYTF
TRBJ2-5 NA TRBV14 15 NA TGTGCCAGCAGCCAAGAGGCAGGCCACCAAGAGACCCAGTACTTC CASSQEAGHQETQYF
TRBJ2-2 NA TRBV7-9 13 NA TGTGCCAGCAGCATACAGGGTACCGGGGAGCTGTTTTTT CASSIQGTGELFF
TRBJ2-7 NA TRBV27 13 NA TGTGCCAGCAGCCACTCCCGGGATGGGGAGCAGTACTTC CASSHSRDGEQYF
TRBJ1-2 TRBD1 TRBV10-3 14 NA TGTGCCAGCACCGGGGCAGGGGGTAACTATGGCTACACCTTC CASTGAGGNYGYTF
TRBJ1-1 NA TRBV7-9 17 NA TGTGCCAGCAGCCCTACTTCTGGCCGGGGGGCGAACACTGAAGCTTTCTTT CASSPTSGRGANTEAFF
TRBJ2-3 NA TRBV7-9 16 NA TGTGCCAGCAGCCCCCCGGGCCGCCTCGCGGGGGATACGCAGTATTTT CASSPPGRLAGDTQYF
TRBJ2-3 TRBD2 TRBV5-1 19 NA TGCGCCAGCAGCTGGTCGGGACTAGCGGGGTTAACTAGCACAGATACGCAGTATTTT CASSWSGLAGLTSTDTQYF
TRBJ1-1 NA TRBV12-3/TRBV12-4 13 NA TGTGCCAGCAGTCAACAGGGAAACACTGAAGCTTTCTTT CASSQQGNTEAFF
TRBJ2-6 NA TRBV7-3 14 NA TGTGCCAGCAGCCCTACGGGAGGGGCCAACGTCCTGACTTTC CASSPTGGANVLTF
TRBJ1-2 NA TRBV6-5 11 few TGTGCCAGCAGCCAGAACTATGGCTACACCTTC CASSQNYGYTF
TRBJ1-2 NA TRBV7-3 18 NA TGTGCCAGCAGCTTAAACCCCCCGGCTTTGACGGGGGACTATGGCTACACCTTC CASSLNPPALTGDYGYTF
TRBJ2-7 TRBD1 TRBV29-1 14 NA TGCAGCGTGCAGGGGGCTTTGAGCTCCTACGAGCAGTACTTC CSVQGALSSYEQYF
TRBJ2-5 NA TRBV6-5 12 NA TGTGCCAGCACCAGGGTGGGGGAGACCCAGTACTTC CASTRVGETQYF
TRBJ2-3 NA TRBV27 13 NA TGTGCCAGCAGTTTACGGGTCACAGATACGCAGTATTTT CASSLRVTDTQYF
TRBJ2-1 TRBD2 TRBV9 12 NA TGTGCCAGCAGCCCGGGGGGGAATGAGCAGTTCTTC CASSPGGNEQFF
TRBJ1-4 TRBD1 TRBV18 16 NA TGTGCCAGCTCACCAGGACAGGTCGCAACTAATGAAAAACTGTTTTTT CASSPGQVATNEKLFF
TRBJ2-7 NA TRBV7-8 15 NA TGTGCCAGCAGCTTAGCACGGAATCCCCCGGGGGAGCAGTACTTC CASSLARNPPGEQYF
TRBJ1-1 TRBD1 TRBV19 13 few TGTGCCAGTATGGGACAGTCTTTCACTGAAGCTTTCTTT CASMGQSFTEAFF
TRBJ2-1 NA TRBV5-4 15 NA TGTGCCAGCAGCTTGGGTCTAGGATCGGTCTATGAGCAGTTCTTC CASSLGLGSVYEQFF
TRBJ1-2 NA TRBV28 14 few TGTGCCAGCAGCCGCAGCGACAGTAACTATGGCTACACCTTC CASSRSDSNYGYTF
TRBJ1-2 NA TRBV7-2 17 NA TGTGCCAGCAGCTTAATTGTAACCGAGAACTCTAACTATGGCTACACCTTC CASSLIVTENSNYGYTF
TRBJ1-6 TRBD1 TRBV9 19 once TGTGCCAGCAGCGTACCTGAACTCCGGGACAGTTACTATAATTCACCCCTCCACTTT CASSVPELRDSYYNSPLHF
TRBJ2-1 TRBD2 TRBV6-2/TRBV6-3 15 NA TGTGCCAGCAGTTATACGGGACTAACTAACGGTGAGCAGTTCTTC CASSYTGLTNGEQFF
TRBJ1-3 TRBD1 TRBV5-1 17 NA TGCGCCAGCAGCTTGGCGCCGGGACAGCGCTCTGGAAACACCATATATTTT CASSLAPGQRSGNTIYF
TRBJ1-5 TRBD1 TRBV7-6 15 NA TGTGCCAGCAGCTTAGGGACAGGGGGGAATCAGCCCCAGCATTTT CASSLGTGGNQPQHF
TRBJ2-7 NA TRBV5-6 16 NA TGTGCCAGCAGCTTGGTCAGCTTCTTTCGGGGATACGAGCAGTACTTC CASSLVSFFRGYEQYF
TRBJ2-5 TRBD2 TRBV19 16 NA TGTGCCAGTAGTATAGTCCGGGGGGTTGGGGCTGAGACCCAGTACTTC CASSIVRGVGAETQYF